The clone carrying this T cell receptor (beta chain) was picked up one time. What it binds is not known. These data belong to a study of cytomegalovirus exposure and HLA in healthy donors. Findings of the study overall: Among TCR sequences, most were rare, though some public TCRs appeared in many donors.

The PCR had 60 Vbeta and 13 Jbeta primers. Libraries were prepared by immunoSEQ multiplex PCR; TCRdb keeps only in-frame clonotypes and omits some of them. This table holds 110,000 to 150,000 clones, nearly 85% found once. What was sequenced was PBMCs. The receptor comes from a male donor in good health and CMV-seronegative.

The CDR3 loop reads CSVTTGDGPQHF. For the CDR3, the DNA is TGCAGCGTCACCACAGGGGATGGGCCCCAGCATTTT. This chain links TRBV29-1 with TRBJ1-5; 7 nucleotides line up with TRBD1. V gave up 6 bases and J gave up 9 bases; unmatched junction bases: 8. The CDR3 totals 12 residues. Germline loops: CDR1 SQVTM, CDR2 ANQGSEA.